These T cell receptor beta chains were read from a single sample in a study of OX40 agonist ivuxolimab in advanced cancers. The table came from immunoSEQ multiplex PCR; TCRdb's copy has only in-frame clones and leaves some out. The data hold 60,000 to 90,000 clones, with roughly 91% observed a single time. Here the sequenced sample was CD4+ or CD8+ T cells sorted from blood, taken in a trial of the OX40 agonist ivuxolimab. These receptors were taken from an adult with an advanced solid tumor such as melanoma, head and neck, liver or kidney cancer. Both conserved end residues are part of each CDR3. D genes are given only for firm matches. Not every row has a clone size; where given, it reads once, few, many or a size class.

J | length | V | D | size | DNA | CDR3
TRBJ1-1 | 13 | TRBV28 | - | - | TGTGCCAGCAGTTTATCCAGGGTATCTGAAGCTTTCTTT | CASSLSRVSEAFF
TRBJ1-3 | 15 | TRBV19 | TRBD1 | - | TGTGCCACCAGACAGGGGGCGTCGTCTGGAAACACCATATATTTT | CATRQGASSGNTIYF
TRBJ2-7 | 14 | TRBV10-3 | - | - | TGTGCCAGCAGGAGCTCTAGGGTCTCCTACGAGCAGTACTTC | CASRSSRVSYEQYF
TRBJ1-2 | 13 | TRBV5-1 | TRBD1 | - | TGCGCCAGCAGCACGGGACAGAGCGGTGGCTACACCTTC | CASSTGQSGGYTF
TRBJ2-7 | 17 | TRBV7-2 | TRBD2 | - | TGTGCCAGCAGCCCGCCCCCAGCGGGGGGGCCAGGCTCCGAGCAGTACTTC | CASSPPPAGGPGSEQYF
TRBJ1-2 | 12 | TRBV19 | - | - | TGTGCCAGTAGAAACAGCTTCTATGGCTACACCTTC | CASRNSFYGYTF
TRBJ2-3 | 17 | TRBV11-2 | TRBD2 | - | TGTGCCAGCAGCCGGAGCGGAATTAGCGGGAGGCCAGATACGCAGTATTTT | CASSRSGISGRPDTQYF
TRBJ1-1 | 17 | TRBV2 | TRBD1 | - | TGTGCCAGCAATTTTGGGTTGGGGACAGCTATGAACACTGAAGCTTTCTTT | CASNFGLGTAMNTEAFF
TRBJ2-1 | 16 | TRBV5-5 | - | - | TGTGCCAGCAGCTTGGTCGGGGAGAGCTCCTACAATGAGCAGTTCTTC | CASSLVGESSYNEQFF
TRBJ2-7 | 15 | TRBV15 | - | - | TGTGCCACCAGCAGAGCAGGCAGCCGATTAGTCGAGCAGTACTTC | CATSRAGSRLVEQYF
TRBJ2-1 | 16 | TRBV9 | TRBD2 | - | TGTGCCAGCAGCCAATCCGGGACTAGCGGGAGTTATGAGCAGTTCTTC | CASSQSGTSGSYEQFF
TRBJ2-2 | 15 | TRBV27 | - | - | TGTGCCAGCAGCACAACAGGGAGTAGAACCGGGGAGCTGTTTTTT | CASSTTGSRTGELFF
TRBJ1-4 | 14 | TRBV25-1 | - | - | TGTGCCAGCAGTGGGAACTCACGGCGGGAAAAACTGTTTTTT | CASSGNSRREKLFF
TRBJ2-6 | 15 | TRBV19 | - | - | TGTGCCAGTAGCAGCGGCTGGGCTGGGGCCAACGTCCTGACTTTC | CASSSGWAGANVLTF
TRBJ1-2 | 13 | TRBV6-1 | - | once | TGTGCCAGCAGTGAATCTGGACGCAGTGGCTACACCTTC | CASSESGRSGYTF
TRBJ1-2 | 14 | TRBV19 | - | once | TGTGCCAGTAGGGCCCCAGCGCCCCGCTATGGCTACACCTTC | CASRAPAPRYGYTF
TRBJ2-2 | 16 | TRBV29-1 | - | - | TGCAGCGTTGAACTTACACCGCCCGCGGACACCGGGGAGCTGTTTTTT | CSVELTPPADTGELFF
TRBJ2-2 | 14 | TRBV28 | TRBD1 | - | TGTGCCAGCAGCCCCCCAGGGGGTTCCGGGGAGCTGTTTTTT | CASSPPGGSGELFF
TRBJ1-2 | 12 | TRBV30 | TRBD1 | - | TGTGCCTGGAGTGTGGCAGGGGGAGGCTACACCTTC | CAWSVAGGGYTF
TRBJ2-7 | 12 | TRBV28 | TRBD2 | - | TGTGCCAGCAGGACGGGAGGCTACGAGCAGTACTTC | CASRTGGYEQYF
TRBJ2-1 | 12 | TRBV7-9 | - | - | TGTGCCGGGGCCGCAGGGAGCGATGAGCAGTTCTTC | CAGAAGSDEQFF
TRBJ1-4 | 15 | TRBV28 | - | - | TGTGCCAGCAGTTTTCAGGGCAATGAACGCGAAAAACTGTTTTTT | CASSFQGNEREKLFF
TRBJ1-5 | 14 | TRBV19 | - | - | TGTGCCAGTAGTATCTCCAGGGAAAATCAGCCCCAGCATTTT | CASSISRENQPQHF
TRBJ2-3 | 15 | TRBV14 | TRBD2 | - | TGTGCCAGCAGCCCCAGAAGGTCGGCGGGGGGAACGCAGTATTTT | CASSPRRSAGGTQYF
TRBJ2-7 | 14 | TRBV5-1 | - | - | TGCGCCAGCAGCCCGGGGACGTCCCGCGGCGAGCAGTACTTC | CASSPGTSRGEQYF
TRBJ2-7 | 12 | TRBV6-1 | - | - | TGTGCCAGCAGCCAACGCCGGGAGCAACAGTACTTC | CASSQRREQQYF
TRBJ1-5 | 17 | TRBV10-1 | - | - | TGCGCCAGCCAACACGATTTAGACGGTGAAAGCAATCAGCCCCAGCATTTT | CASQHDLDGESNQPQHF
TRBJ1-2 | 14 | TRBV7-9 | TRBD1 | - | TGTGCCAGCAGCGCGGGACAGGGGGCGGGTGGCTACACCTTC | CASSAGQGAGGYTF
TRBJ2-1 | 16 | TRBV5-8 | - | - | TGTGCCAGCAGCCCAGGGGACCGCGCTTCCTACAATGAGCAGTTCTTC | CASSPGDRASYNEQFF
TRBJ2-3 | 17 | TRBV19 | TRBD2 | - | TGTGCCAGTAGTACTTATACGGTAGCGGGGAGCACAGATACGCAGTATTTT | CASSTYTVAGSTDTQYF
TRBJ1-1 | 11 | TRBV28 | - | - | TGTGCCAGCGGGGGGGATACTGAAGCTTTCTTT | CASGGDTEAFF
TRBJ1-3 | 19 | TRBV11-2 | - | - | TGTGCCAGCAGCAAAATCTCCGCCGGCCAGAAATTCTCTGGAAACACCATATATTTT | CASSKISAGQKFSGNTIYF
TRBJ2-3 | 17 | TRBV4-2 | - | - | TGTGCCAGCAGACCCGATACTGGGGGCGGCTTCACAGATACGCAGTATTTT | CASRPDTGGGFTDTQYF
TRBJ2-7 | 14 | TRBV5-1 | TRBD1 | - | TGCGCCAGCAGCTGGGGACAGGGGGCCTACGAGCAGTACTTC | CASSWGQGAYEQYF
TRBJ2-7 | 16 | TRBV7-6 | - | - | TGTGCCAGCAGCTTAGCGTCGCTAGCAGGGCGGCGGGAGCAGTACTTC | CASSLASLAGRREQYF
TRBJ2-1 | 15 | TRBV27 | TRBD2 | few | TGTGCCAGCAGTTTATATGGGACTAGGGACAATGAGCAGTTCTTC | CASSLYGTRDNEQFF
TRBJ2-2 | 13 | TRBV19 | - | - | TGTGCCAGTAGTATCACGCTTAACGGGGAGCTGTTTTTT | CASSITLNGELFF
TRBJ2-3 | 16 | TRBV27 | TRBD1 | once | TGTGCCAGCAGTTTATCGAAACAGGGGGTAGGGGATACGCAGTATTTT | CASSLSKQGVGDTQYF
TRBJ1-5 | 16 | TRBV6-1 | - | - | TGTGCCAGCAGTGAAGGGGGAGGGGGGGCTAGTCAGCCCCAGCATTTT | CASSEGGGGASQPQHF
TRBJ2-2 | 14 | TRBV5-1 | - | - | TGCGCCAGCAGCGGCGCCGCGAACACCGGGGAGCTGTTTTTT | CASSGAANTGELFF
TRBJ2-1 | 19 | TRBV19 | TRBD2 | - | TGTGCCAGTAGTATAATCGGAACTAGCGGGAGGACCTCCTACAATGAGCAGTTCTTC | CASSIIGTSGRTSYNEQFF
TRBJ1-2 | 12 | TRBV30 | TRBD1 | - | TGTGCCTGGAGCCCAGACAGGGGTGGCTACACCTTC | CAWSPDRGGYTF
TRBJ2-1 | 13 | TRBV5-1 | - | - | TGCGCCAGCAGCTCGGTCCAAGGAGGTGAGCAGTTCTTC | CASSSVQGGEQFF